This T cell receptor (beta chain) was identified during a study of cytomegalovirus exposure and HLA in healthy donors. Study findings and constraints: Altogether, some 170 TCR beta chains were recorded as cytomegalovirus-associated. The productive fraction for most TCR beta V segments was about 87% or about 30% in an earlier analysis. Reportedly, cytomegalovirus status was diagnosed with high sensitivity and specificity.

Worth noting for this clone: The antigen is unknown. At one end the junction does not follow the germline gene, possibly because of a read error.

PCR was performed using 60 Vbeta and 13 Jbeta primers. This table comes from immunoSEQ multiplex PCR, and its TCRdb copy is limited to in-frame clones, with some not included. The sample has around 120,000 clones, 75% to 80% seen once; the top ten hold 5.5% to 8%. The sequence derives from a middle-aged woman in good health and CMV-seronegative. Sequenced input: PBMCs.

In DNA, the CDR3 is TGCAGCGTTGTGATGGGGGGTTCGGCCCTCGGGAATCGTAATCTCTTC. Translating gives CSVVMGGSALGNRNLF. The chain has TRBV29-1 and TRBJ2-1, with D perhaps matching TRBD2 (6 bases). The CDR3 is made up of 16 amino acids. Per the germline V gene, CDR1 is SQVTM and CDR2 is ANQGSEA.